Listed here is a single T cell receptor beta chain. Its target is not known. This sample is part of a study of blood T cells in healthy people across ages. Study observations and caveats: As age increased, TCR beta diversity per million T cells fell in a roughly linear fashion. Fewer expanded clones and more diversity marked long-lived versus aged donors.

The study drew donors from healthy Caucasian individuals in Russia aged roughly 6 to 90. Peripheral blood from each donor was collected in a volume of about 10 milliliters. For the second PCR, which ran for roughly 6 to 12 cycles, a sample-barcoded 5' primer and a J-beta primer mix were used. TCRdb re-derived calls from the 5' RACE reads in MiXCR, one entry per CDR3 protein. Found here are about 1.8 million distinct CDR3 sequences, roughly 49% of them singletons; the top ten hold about 2.1%. The CDR3 is 17 amino acids. J was trimmed by 4 bases and V by 6 bases; bases with no gene match: 15. The genes are TRBV12-3 or TRBV12-4 and TRBJ2-1; 7 bases are a match to TRBD1. The receptor comes from a woman aged 40 to 50 in good health. The sequenced material came from blood. CDR3 DNA: TGTGCCAGCAGAAGCTCAAGAGGGGGCTTTAATTACAATGAGCAGTTCTTC. This encodes CASRSSRGGFNYNEQFF.